This TCR beta chain came from a study of T-cell reconstitution after alpha-beta-depleted transplantation in children (dated by TCRdb to the mid-2010s). Background for the entire study: Using TCR repertoire profiling, the study followed T-cell immune reconstitution in a quantitative way in children after TCRalphabeta/CD19-depleted allogeneic hematopoietic cell transplantation.

To prepare the library, PCR was applied. Sequenced using an Illumina HiSeq 2500. To normalize quantification of the TCRbeta repertoire, the TCR libraries were built with molecular barcoding that relied on unique molecular identifiers. Starting from the raw public reads, TCRdb applied fastp trimming at Q25, assembled clones with MiXCR and retained in-frame beta chains. Every distinct CDR3 protein forms one entry, paired with its most common genes and DNA. The table for this sample lists approximately 500,000 distinct CDR3 sequences; roughly 27% of them were counted only once. Of the sample, just over 35% falls within the top ten clones. The germline V gene (reference sequence) specifies DFQATT as CDR1 and SNEGSKA as CDR2. Trimmed from V: 5 bases; trimmed from J: 6 bases; junction bases lacking a gene match: 6. From the cysteine up to the phenylalanine, the CDR3 has a length of 14 residues. The read is trimmed to its CDR3 DNA, 42 bases read in frame from base 1.

Regarding this clonotype: It has no known antigen specificity. The sample holds no much larger clone one base away, and base qualities are not on file.

Study-level results and caveats: The apparently early alphabetaT-cell count recovery about two months after transplant was reportedly dependent on only several hundred rapidly expanded clones derived from non-depleted graft cells. Over the following months the frequencies of hyperexpanded clones went down, and after one year T-cell counts and TCRbeta diversity were mostly credited to newly produced T cells. The high TCRbeta diversity at day 60 in some patients was ascribed to recipient T cells and intrathymic progenitors that had survived conditioning.

Taken with the paper, the label for treatment or condition translates to: allogeneic hematopoietic cell transplantation with graft depleted of TCRalphabeta T cells and CD19 B cells. TCRalphabeta/CD19-depleted allogeneic hematopoietic cell grafts were given to the transplant recipients, all of whom were children. Recombination joined TRBV20-1 with TRBJ2-1; TRBD2 fits 11 bases in the junction. This TCR derives from a boy less than two years old with Wiskott-Aldrich syndrome, due to receive a stem cell transplant. Material: PBMCs, obtained before TCRalphabeta/CD19-depleted stem cell transplant. The nucleotide sequence reads TGCAGTGCTTCCCTAGCGGGAGGTCTCAATGAGCAGTTCTTC. Translated, it gives CSASLAGGLNEQFF.